A selection of T cell receptor beta chains follows, all from one sample in a study. TCRdb called the 5' RACE reads again in MiXCR, with one record for every CDR3 protein. The sample consists of under 65,000 distinct CDR3 sequences, about a fifth of them appearing once. Material: tumor-infiltrating Tregs sorted from the breast tumor. The receptors originated from a female donor with breast cancer. Both conserved end residues are part of each CDR3. The D gene is left open where the match is weak. Only some rows state a clone size, as once, few, many or a class for expanded clones.

CDR3 DNA: TGTGCCACCAGCAGAGATCAGTTCTCAGGGGGGAACACTGAAGCTTTCTTT
CDR3 protein: CATSRDQFSGGNTEAFF
J gene: TRBJ1-1
D gene: TRBD1
clone size: few
V gene: TRBV15

CDR3 DNA: TGTGCCAGCAGCTTAGCCGGAGGGACTAGCGGGGTAAAGGCCCAGTACTTC
CDR3 protein: CASSLAGGTSGVKAQYF
J gene: TRBJ2-5
D gene: TRBD2
clone size: -
V gene: TRBV7-8

CDR3 DNA: TGTGCCAGCAGCTCAACGAGGGACTCACCCCTCCACTTT
CDR3 protein: CASSSTRDSPLHF
J gene: TRBJ1-6
D gene: -
clone size: -
V gene: TRBV7-2

CDR3 DNA: TGCGCCAGCAGCTTGGTGGGGGGACTAGCGGGCGACAATGAGCAGTTCTTC
CDR3 protein: CASSLVGGLAGDNEQFF
J gene: TRBJ2-1
D gene: TRBD2
clone size: -
V gene: TRBV5-1

CDR3 DNA: TGCGCCAGCAGCCCTTTCGGACTCTACAATGAGCAGTTCTTC
CDR3 protein: CASSPFGLYNEQFF
J gene: TRBJ2-1
D gene: -
clone size: -
V gene: TRBV5-1

CDR3 DNA: TGTGCCAGCAGCCCCGGGTTGGAGGGCTACACCTTC
CDR3 protein: CASSPGLEGYTF
J gene: TRBJ1-2
D gene: -
clone size: many
V gene: TRBV7-2

CDR3 DNA: TGCAGTACTAGAGTGCCCGACAGGGCCAAAAACATTCAGTACTTC
CDR3 protein: CSTRVPDRAKNIQYF
J gene: TRBJ2-4
D gene: -
clone size: -
V gene: TRBV20-1

CDR3 DNA: TGTGCCAGCAGCTTAAGCGGGGCTAACACCGGGGAGCTGTTTTTT
CDR3 protein: CASSLSGANTGELFF
J gene: TRBJ2-2
D gene: TRBD2
clone size: few
V gene: TRBV11-2

CDR3 DNA: TGTGCCAGCAGTTTTGGGTGGGCTAATAATTCACCCCTCCACTTT
CDR3 protein: CASSFGWANNSPLHF
J gene: TRBJ1-6
D gene: -
clone size: many
V gene: TRBV12-3/TRBV12-4

CDR3 DNA: TGTGCCAGCTCACCGGTCTCCAGGAACACTGAAGCTTTCTTT
CDR3 protein: CASSPVSRNTEAFF
J gene: TRBJ1-1
D gene: -
clone size: -
V gene: TRBV18

CDR3 DNA: TGTGCCAGCAGCTTCCACCGAAGCTCTGGAAACACCATATATTTT
CDR3 protein: CASSFHRSSGNTIYF
J gene: TRBJ1-3
D gene: -
clone size: many
V gene: TRBV7-2

CDR3 DNA: TGTGCCAGCAGTCCCCGGGACAGGGGGAGTGAAAAACTGTTTTTT
CDR3 protein: CASSPRDRGSEKLFF
J gene: TRBJ1-4
D gene: TRBD1
clone size: many
V gene: TRBV6-2/TRBV6-3

CDR3 DNA: TGTGCCAGCAGGCGACCGGGACAGAGTTATGGGCAGTATTTT
CDR3 protein: CASRRPGQSYGQYF
J gene: TRBJ2-3
D gene: TRBD1
clone size: -
V gene: TRBV27

CDR3 DNA: TGTGCAAGTCGCTTTGATTGTCGGAATCAGCCCCAGCATTTT
CDR3 protein: CASRFDCRNQPQHF
J gene: TRBJ1-5
D gene: -
clone size: -
V gene: TRBV12-2

CDR3 DNA: TGCGCCAGCAGCCAAGGTCCGAGCGGCAACTCCTACAATGAGCAGTTCTTC
CDR3 protein: CASSQGPSGNSYNEQFF
J gene: TRBJ2-1
D gene: -
clone size: -
V gene: TRBV4-1

CDR3 DNA: TGTGCCAGCAGCCAGCAGAAAGGCGAGACCCAGTACTTC
CDR3 protein: CASSQQKGETQYF
J gene: TRBJ2-5
D gene: -
clone size: few
V gene: TRBV4-2

CDR3 DNA: TGTGCCAGCAGCGCCTCTAGCGGGAGGGCCAGTGAGCAGTTCTTC
CDR3 protein: CASSASSGRASEQFF
J gene: TRBJ2-1
D gene: TRBD2
clone size: -
V gene: TRBV7-2

CDR3 DNA: TGCAGCGTTCCTCGGACTAGCGGGAACTACAATGAGCAGTTCTTC
CDR3 protein: CSVPRTSGNYNEQFF
J gene: TRBJ2-1
D gene: TRBD2
clone size: many
V gene: TRBV29-1

CDR3 DNA: TGTGCCAGCAGCATAGACCAGCGCGGCTACACCTTC
CDR3 protein: CASSIDQRGYTF
J gene: TRBJ1-2
D gene: -
clone size: many
V gene: TRBV7-2

CDR3 DNA: TGTGCCAGCAATCGCCTCCGGGGCACTGAAGCTTTCTTT
CDR3 protein: CASNRLRGTEAFF
J gene: TRBJ1-1
D gene: -
clone size: many
V gene: TRBV28